The clone carrying this TCR beta chain was observed a few times. The antigen is unknown. A single record per CDR3 protein comes from TCRdb applying MiXCR to the RACE reads. This table holds around 150,000 distinct CDR3 sequences, around 13% found once. This sample was included in a study of human T cells and chemical hapten exposure. Across the study: Throughout the roughly 25-week study, diphenylcyclopropenone was applied weekly to the patients' scalps. The study's findings and limits: No alteration of TCRs above 1 in 1000 frequency was seen with DPC sensitization. Relative to controls, expanded TCRs formed significantly more large CDR3 similarity clusters.

The germline gives CDR1 SGHRS, CDR2 YFSETQ. This CDR3 contains 15 residues. The germline V and J ends were trimmed by 3 bases and 5 bases, with 15 bases remaining between them. The time point denotes: patch test 1, 2 weeks after DPC sensitization. Documented treatment: therapeutic diphenylcyclopropenone sensitization with weekly scalp DPC. This chain joins TRBV5-1 and TRBJ2-1; D might be TRBD1 or TRBD2, each matching 5 bases. The sequencing here drew on whole blood, taken in connection with sensitization to the hapten diphenylcyclopropenone (DPC). The sequence derives from a woman in her thirties with alopecia areata. Some clones in this sample may be carry-over from other donors' samples. Here the CDR3 reads CASSSWGNSDNEQFF. DNA of the CDR3: TGCGCCAGCAGCTCTTGGGGGAACAGCGACAATGAGCAGTTCTTC.